This entry lists 24 T cell receptor beta chains sequenced from one sample in a study of blood T cell repertoires in COVID-19. Some clones are missing from TCRdb's copy, which holds only in-frame ones; the method was immunoSEQ multiplex PCR. The data show hundreds of thousands of clones, around 85% seen once. Sequences were obtained from peripheral blood. The receptors stem from a woman aged 30 to 39 who had recovered from COVID-19.

The table lists this clone with a count of one. V gene TRBV19 combines with J gene TRBJ2-1; 7 bases agree with TRBD2. Germline V gives CDR1 LNHDA, CDR2 SQIVND (reference sequence). The CDR3 consists of 14 residues. The V segment lost 1 base and the J segment 9 bases; nucleotides outside the gene matches: 6. Here the CDR3 DNA reads TGTGCCAGTAGTATAGGGGGACCGGGAGGTGAGCAGTTCTTC. Translating it yields CASSIGGPGGEQFF. The full variable domain, its missing parts supplied by reference TRBV19 and TRBJ2-1, is DGGITQSPKYLFRKEGQNVTLSCEQNLNHDAMYWYRQDPGQGLRLIYYSQIVNDFQKGDIAEGYSVSREKKESFPLTVTSAQKNPTAFYLCASSIGGPGGEQFFGPGTRLTVL.

The chain links TRBV9 to TRBJ1-1; D not certain. The ends were cut back, 0 bases at V and 0 bases at J, with 6 bases in the middle. This CDR3 has 14 amino acids. The V gene's germline CDR1 is SGDLS and CDR2 YYNGEE. In nucleotides, the CDR3 is TGTGCCAGCAGCGTAGCTGCGATGAACACTGAAGCTTTCTTT. Translation: CASSVAAMNTEAFF.

The chain recombines TRBV30 with TRBJ1-5; D not resolved. This CDR3 region has 13 residues. Trimming took off 0 bases at V and 3 bases at J, with 6 bases between the two ends. Germline V lookup: CDR1 GTSNPN, CDR2 SVGIG (reference sequence). CDR3 in DNA: TGTGCCTGGAGTGTAGCCCTCAATCAGCCCCAGCATTTT. Residues: CAWSVALNQPQHF.

V gene TRBV12-5 combines with J gene TRBJ2-2; 14 bases align to TRBD2. The CDR3 contains 16 residues. CDR1 is LGHNT and CDR2 is FRNRAP in the germline V gene. The V and J ends lost 7 bases and 4 bases, in that order; junction bases with no gene match: 5. The CDR3 nucleotides read TGTGCTAGTGCTCAGGGACTAGCGGGGGCCACCGGGGAGCTGTTTTTT. This codes for CASAQGLAGATGELFF.

The CDR3 reads CASSWTARGGALTDTQYF. In DNA, the CDR3 is TGTGCCAGCAGCTGGACAGCTCGCGGGGGGGCCTTGACAGATACGCAGTATTTT. This sequence joins TRBV13 and TRBJ2-3, with TRBD2 identical over 9 bases. The CDR3 has 18 residues. Germline V gene data show CDR1 as PRHDT and CDR2 as FYEKMQ (reference sequence). The V segment lost 4 bases and the J segment 3 bases; nucleotides outside the gene matches: 14.

V and J are TRBV27 and TRBJ2-5; 7 positions agree with TRBD2. Germline CDR1 and CDR2: MNHEY and SMNVEV (reference sequence). V was pared by 6 bases and J by 0 bases, with 1 base of the junction left unmatched. This CDR3 comprises 13 residues. The CDR3 nucleotides are TGTGCCAGCAGAGGGACTAACCAAGAGACCCAGTACTTC. As protein: CASRGTNQETQYF.

CDR3 sequence: CASSAGSGRADTQYF. The CDR3 DNA sequence: TGTGCCAGCAGCGCTGGGTCCGGGAGGGCAGATACGCAGTATTTT. The chain employs TRBV9 and TRBJ2-3; 8 nucleotides align to TRBD2. V lost 3 bases to trimming and J lost 4 bases; unmatched junction nucleotides: 7. Germline V gene lookup returns CDR1 SGDLS and CDR2 YYNGEE. This CDR3 spans 15 amino acids.

Here the CDR3 reads CASTAQDSSTYGETQYF. In DNA, the CDR3 is TGTGCCAGCACGGCCCAGGACAGCAGTACCTACGGAGAGACCCAGTACTTC. The V and J genes are TRBV28 and TRBJ2-5; TRBD1 might be the D (6 bases). This CDR3 region has 17 residues. Trimming removed 7 bases from V and 4 bases from J, with 25 bases in between. CDR1 and CDR2 from the germline V gene are MDHEN and SYDVKM.

The chain links TRBV30 to TRBJ2-6, with D possibly TRBD2 on 5 matching bases. CDR1 and CDR2 from the germline V gene are GTSNPN and SVGIG (reference sequence). This CDR3 spans 15 amino acids. Between the trimmed V and J ends, which lost 2 bases and 2 bases, there was a span of 10 bases. CDR3 bases: TGTGCCTGGAGTTTTTTCGGGACTGGGGCCAACGTCCTGACTTTC. Its protein product is CAWSFFGTGANVLTF.

V usage is TRBV5-1 and J usage is TRBJ2-7; TRBD2 might be the D (6 bases). The CDR3 extends over 14 amino acids. CDR1 and CDR2 (germline): SGHRS, YFSETQ. Trimming pared 4 bases from V and 3 bases from J, leaving 14 bases between. Here the CDR3 reads CASSTGTGNYEQYF. CDR3 nucleotide sequence: TGCGCCAGCAGCACGGGGACTGGAAACTACGAGCAGTACTTC.

This chain connects TRBV19 to TRBJ1-1; no firm D call. From germline, CDR1 is LNHDA and CDR2 SQIVND (reference sequence). The CDR3 runs 13 residues. The V end lost 3 bases, the J end lost 3 bases, and 8 bases lay between the germline ends. CDR3 coding DNA: TGTGCCAGTAGTATTAAAGCGGACACTGAAGCTTTCTTT. Translation: CASSIKADTEAFF. The whole variable domain, remainder taken from reference TRBV19 and TRBJ1-1, is DGGITQSPKYLFRKEGQNVTLSCEQNLNHDAMYWYRQDPGQGLRLIYYSQIVNDFQKGDIAEGYSVSREKKESFPLTVTSAQKNPTAFYLCASSIKADTEAFFGQGTRLTVV.

V and J are TRBV6-4 and TRBJ2-2, with 7 bases lining up with TRBD2. This CDR3 has 14 amino acids. V dropped 6 bases and J dropped 2; count of bases not matched to a gene: 3. Germline lookup yields CDR1 MRHNA and CDR2 SNTAGT. Here the CDR3 DNA reads TGTGCCAGCAGAGCGGGAAGTAACACCGGGGAGCTGTTTTTT. It yields the protein CASRAGSNTGELFF.

The chain links TRBV19 to TRBJ2-1, with TRBD2 identical over 11 bases. The J segment lost 4 bases and the V segment lost 10 bases, leaving 12 bases of the junction unmatched. Germline V gives CDR1 LNHDA, CDR2 SQIVND (reference sequence). This CDR3 has 16 amino acids. The CDR3 here is CATSQGGLAVYNEQFF. CDR3 nucleotide sequence: TGTGCCACCTCCCAGGGGGGACTAGCGGTTTACAATGAGCAGTTCTTC.

This chain links TRBV7-6 with TRBJ2-1; possible D gene TRBD2, 8 bases. The germline V and J ends were trimmed by 5 bases and 5 bases, with 16 bases remaining between them. Germline V gene lookup returns CDR1 SGHVS and CDR2 FNYEAQ. The CDR3 is 15 residues long. CDR3 nucleotide sequence: TGTGCCAGCAGCCAGGGGGTAGCGGGGAACAATGAGCAGTTCTTC. Translating gives CASSQGVAGNNEQFF.

Written as DNA, the CDR3 is TGTGCCATCAGTGAGTTAGCGGCGGGGAGGTTGGGTGAGCAGTTCTTC. It translates to CAISELAAGRLGEQFF. This chain connects TRBV10-3 to TRBJ2-1, with a possible D match to TRBD2 (6 bases). Germline V gene sequence: CDR1 ENHRY, CDR2 SYGVKD. Trimming left V 1 base short and J 9 bases short, with 19 bases between. This CDR3 is built from 16 residues.

The chain employs TRBV2 and TRBJ2-3; 13 nucleotides match TRBD2. CDR3 length: 15 amino acids. With V trimmed by 5 bases and J by 3 bases, 2 bases remained unmatched. Looked up from germline, CDR1 is SNHLY and CDR2 is FYNNEI. CDR3 region: CASSRTSGRTDTQYF. Here the CDR3 DNA reads TGTGCCAGCAGTCGGACTAGCGGGAGAACAGATACGCAGTATTTT. The full variable domain, its missing parts supplied by reference TRBV2 and TRBJ2-3, is EPEVTQTPSHQVTQMGQEVILRCVPISNHLYFYWYRQILGQKVEFLVSFYNNEISEKSEIFDDQFSVERPDGSNFTLKIRSTKLEDSAMYFCASSRTSGRTDTQYFGPGTRLTVL.

J is TRBJ1-1 and V is TRBV4-1, with D possibly matching TRBD1 (6 bases). The CDR3 consists of 18 residues. Germline CDR1 and CDR2: MGHRA and YSYEKL. V shed 5 bases and J shed 1 base, with 23 bases lying between them. CDR3 DNA: TGCGCCAGCAGCGACCGGGACACCGGGCCATATAAGAACACTGAAGCTTTCTTT. Translated: CASSDRDTGPYKNTEAFF.

The genes are TRBV11-1 and TRBJ1-1; D remains unclear. This CDR3 is built from 13 residues. V lost 3 bases and J 9 bases, leaving 14 bases between the germline ends. Germline loops: CDR1 SGHAT, CDR2 FQDESV (reference sequence). In DNA, the CDR3 is TGTGCCAGCAGCTTCCGTGGGAGCCCAAAAGCTTTCTTT. It codes for CASSFRGSPKAFF.

Only one count was recorded for this clone. The chain combines TRBV5-5 with TRBJ2-5; 10 positions match TRBD1. J gave up 2 bases and V 3 bases, and 4 bases lay outside the gene matches. CDR1 is SGHKS and CDR2 is YYEKEE in the germline V gene (reference sequence). This CDR3 is built from 15 residues. The CDR3 sequence is CASSSSDRGQETQYF. CDR3 DNA: TGTGCCAGCAGCTCCTCGGACAGGGGGCAAGAGACCCAGTACTTC.

The gene calls are TRBV19 and TRBJ1-1; tentatively, D is TRBD1 (6 bases). The V end was cut by 3 bases, the J end by 3 bases, with 11 bases between. The CDR3 has 14 amino acids. CDR1 LNHDA and CDR2 SQIVND come from the germline V gene (reference sequence). The CDR3 protein is CASSIGGLDTEAFF. CDR3 in DNA: TGTGCCAGTAGTATCGGGGGGCTGGACACTGAAGCTTTCTTT.

The gene calls are TRBV6-5 and TRBJ1-5; 9 bases map to TRBD1. This CDR3 has 15 residues. CDR1 and CDR2 from the germline V gene are MNHEY and SVGAGI. J was trimmed by 2 bases and V by 6 bases; bases with no gene match: 5. The CDR3 region has the DNA TGTGCCAGCAGGAACAGGGGGCTGGGCAATCAGCCCCAGCATTTT. Its protein product is CASRNRGLGNQPQHF.

V is TRBV10-3 and J is TRBJ1-1; D is perhaps TRBD1 (5 bases). Trimming stripped 6 bases from V and 7 bases from J, with 15 bases between. Germline CDR1 reads ENHRY; CDR2 reads SYGVKD. The CDR3 loop spans 13 amino acids. The CDR3 region has the DNA TGTGCCATCAGAGGGGCGCAGGTGGTTGAAGCTTTCTTT. This gives the protein CAIRGAQVVEAFF.

The gene calls are TRBV7-9 and TRBJ1-1; D is ambiguous. Germline V CDR1 and CDR2: SEHNR, FQNEAQ (reference sequence). The CDR3 covers 13 residues. The V and J ends lost 5 bases and 1 base respectively, with 8 bases between them. The CDR3 region has the DNA TGTGCCAGCAGCCGGGATCCGAACACTGAAGCTTTCTTT. Amino acid sequence: CASSRDPNTEAFF.

This chain joins TRBV29-1 and TRBJ2-7; tentative D call: TRBD1 (7 bases). Germline CDR1 reads SQVTM; CDR2 reads ANQGSEA. Deletions cut 4 bases from V and 3 bases from J, with 16 bases between. The CDR3 is 14 residues long. CDR3 protein: CSVGQGGFSYEQYF. DNA for the CDR3: TGCAGCGTTGGGCAGGGGGGTTTTAGCTACGAGCAGTACTTC.